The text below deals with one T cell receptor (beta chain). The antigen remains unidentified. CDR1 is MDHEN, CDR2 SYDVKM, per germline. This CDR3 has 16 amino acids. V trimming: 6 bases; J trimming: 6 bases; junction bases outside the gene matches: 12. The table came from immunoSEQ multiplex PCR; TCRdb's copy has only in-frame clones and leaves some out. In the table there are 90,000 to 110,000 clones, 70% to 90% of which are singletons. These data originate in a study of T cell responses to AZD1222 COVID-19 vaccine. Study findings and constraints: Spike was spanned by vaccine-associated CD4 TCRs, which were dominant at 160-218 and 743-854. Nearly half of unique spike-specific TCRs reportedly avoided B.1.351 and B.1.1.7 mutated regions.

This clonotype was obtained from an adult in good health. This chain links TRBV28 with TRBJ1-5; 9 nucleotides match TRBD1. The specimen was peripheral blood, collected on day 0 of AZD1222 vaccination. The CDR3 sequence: CASSLQGARSGQPQHF. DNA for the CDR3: TGTGCCAGCAGCTTACAGGGGGCGAGGTCTGGTCAGCCCCAGCATTTT.